The entry below gives a single TCR beta chain sequence along with its context. This specimen comes from a study of cytomegalovirus exposure and HLA in healthy donors. Study background: Of the donors genotyped, a few hundred in all, 75% to 90% fell in the Caucasian-associated ancestry cluster.

The CDR3 is 12 amino acids. The V segment lost 8 bases and the J segment 7 bases; nucleotides outside the gene matches: 7. Looked up from germline, CDR1 is MNHEY and CDR2 is SMNVEV (reference sequence). It was with 60 Vbeta and 13 Jbeta primers that the PCR ran. Measured with immunoSEQ multiplex PCR; TCRdb has only the in-frame clones, and not every one. Here the sample spans some 170,000 clones, approximately 72% being singletons. Source material: PBMCs. The sequence was obtained from a human donor in good health. This chain connects TRBV27 to TRBJ1-2; the match to TRBD1 covers 7 bases. The CDR3 bases are TGTGCCAGCTCCCGACAGGGAGGTGGCTACACCTTC. Its protein is CASSRQGGGYTF.